Below, 27 T cell receptor beta chains from the same sample are listed, as sequenced in a study of immune evolution from preneoplasia to lung adenocarcinoma (dated by TCRdb to the early 2020s). The library was produced with the immunoSEQ multiplex PCR assay. Imported from immuneACCESS, the table was reduced by TCRdb to in-frame sequences with V and J called. These copies leave out some clones; in studies compared against another copy, an unresolved V gene accounts for under half, and the cause of the remainder is not known. The sample contains approximately 12,000 clones, around 85% of them found a single time. The ten largest clonotypes hold approximately 3.6% of the sample. Sequencing was done on a sample of FFPE tissue from an adenomatous hyperplasia lung lesion. The label giving this sample's cell subset or site can be read as: atypical adenomatous hyperplasia (AAH), lung preneoplasia. Receptors were obtained from a person aged 50-70 years with lung adenocarcinoma.

The V call is TRBV7-6, the J call TRBJ1-1; 7 bases line up with TRBD1. The CDR3 is 13 residues long. With 5 bases clipped from V and 10 bases from J, the junction kept 10 bases outside the gene matches. In germline, CDR1 is SGHVS, CDR2 FNYEAQ. The CDR3 region is CASSIDRARRAFF. The DNA of the CDR3 is TGTGCCAGCAGCATTGACAGGGCACGCCGAGCTTTCTTT.

The chain carries TRBV9 and TRBJ1-2, with D uncertain. The CDR3 runs 12 residues. Germline lookup yields CDR1 SGDLS and CDR2 YYNGEE. V was shortened by 1 base and J by 5 bases, with 6 bases between the two germline ends. CDR3 DNA sequence: TGTGCCAGCAGCGTAAAAGGGTATGGCTACACCTTC. Its translation: CASSVKGYGYTF.

The chain combines TRBV20-1 with TRBJ2-7, with 8 bases aligning to TRBD2. Looked up from germline, CDR1 is DFQATT and CDR2 is SNEGSKA (reference sequence). The V and J ends lost 6 bases and 6 bases, in that order; junction bases with no gene match: 4. The CDR3 contains 11 residues. The CDR3 sequence is CSATGLGEQYF. The CDR3 DNA sequence: TGCAGTGCCACGGGACTAGGCGAGCAGTACTTC.

This chain joins TRBV5-6 and TRBJ2-7, with 7 bases aligning to TRBD2. With V trimmed by 4 bases and J by 4 bases, 8 bases remained unmatched. The CDR3 covers 14 residues. Germline CDR1 reads SGHDT; CDR2 reads YYEEEE. CDR3: CASSMVRGEYEQYF. CDR3 bases: TGTGCCAGCAGCATGGTCCGGGGGGAGTACGAGCAGTACTTC.

The chain employs TRBV19 and TRBJ1-2; 8 bases line up with TRBD1. Germline CDR1 and CDR2: LNHDA and SQIVND (reference sequence). With 1 base clipped from V and 5 bases from J, the junction kept 12 bases outside the gene matches. The CDR3 is 17 amino acids. CDR3 in DNA: TGTGCCAGTAGTATAGCCCCAGGGGGCGGATCATCTTATGGCTACACCTTC. Amino acids: CASSIAPGGGSSYGYTF. The entire variable domain, with the rest obtained from reference TRBV19 and TRBJ1-2, is as follows: DGGITQSPKYLFRKEGQNVTLSCEQNLNHDAMYWYRQDPGQGLRLIYYSQIVNDFQKGDIAEGYSVSREKKESFPLTVTSAQKNPTAFYLCASSIAPGGGSSYGYTFGSGTRLTVV.

This clone is termed large. V is TRBV30 and J is TRBJ2-7, with a weak D call TRBD1 (6 bases). This CDR3 spans 15 amino acids. Germline V gene sequence: CDR1 GTSNPN, CDR2 SVGIG (reference sequence). V lost 2 bases to trimming and J lost 0 bases, with 14 bases between them. The CDR3 reads CAWSSDSRLSYEQYF. CDR3 nucleotide sequence: TGTGCCTGGAGTTCGGACAGTCGTCTCTCCTACGAGCAGTACTTC.

The chain combines TRBV9 with TRBJ1-2; D unclear. Germline V gene lookup returns CDR1 SGDLS and CDR2 YYNGEE. Trimming took 2 bases from V and 5 from J, leaving 7 bases between them. There are 12 residues in the CDR3. Written as DNA, the CDR3 is TGTGCCAGCAGCGTGAATAAGTATGGCTACACCTTC. Translating it yields CASSVNKYGYTF.

This clone appeared a few times. V is TRBV7-2 and J is TRBJ1-5, with D possibly matching TRBD1 (5 bases). The germline CDR1 and CDR2 sequences are SGHTA and FQGNSA. The CDR3 length is 15 residues. V gave up 4 bases and J gave up 4 bases, with 14 bases separating them. The CDR3 DNA reads TGTGCCAGCAGCTCCGACGGCAGGACAAATCAGCCCCAGCATTTT. Translated, it gives CASSSDGRTNQPQHF.

This chain joins TRBV21-1 and TRBJ1-5. TRBV21-1 is assigned pseudogene status. The CDR3 sequence is 18 residues long. The CDR3 sequence is CASSNRATSGVSNQPQHF. The CDR3 DNA sequence: TGTGCCAGCAGCAACCGGGCCACATCGGGCGTAAGCAATCAGCCCCAGCATTTT.

By its share, this clone is large (0.1 to 1%). The rearrangement links TRBV19 to TRBJ1-2; tentative D call: TRBD1 (5 bases). CDR1 and CDR2 (germline): LNHDA, SQIVND (reference sequence). The CDR3 has 13 residues. V was cut by 5 bases and J by 7 bases, with 14 bases left in between. Written as DNA, the CDR3 is TGTGCCAGTAGTTCCTTAGCCGGGGGTGGCTACACCTTC. It codes for CASSSLAGGGYTF.

V and J are TRBV12-5 and TRBJ2-1; 8 nucleotides align to TRBD1. Germline CDR1 is LGHNT and CDR2 is FRNRAP. Trimming removed 4 bases from V and 0 bases from J; junction bases left unmatched: 2. The CDR3 length is 15 residues. The CDR3 region has the DNA TGTGCTAGTGGTTACGACAGGGGCTCCTACAATGAGCAGTTCTTC. Protein sequence: CASGYDRGSYNEQFF. Full variable domain (remainder filled in from reference TRBV12-5 and TRBJ2-1): DARVTQTPRHKVTEMGQEVTMRCQPILGHNTVFWYRQTMMQGLELLAYFRNRAPLDDSGMPKDRFSAEMPDATLATLKIQPSEPRDSAVYFCASGYDRGSYNEQFFGPGTRLTVL.

The chain carries TRBV5-1 and TRBJ2-3; 7 bases fit TRBD2. The V and J ends lost 4 bases and 8 bases, in that order; junction bases with no gene match: 7. CDR3 length: 13 amino acids. Germline CDR1 SGHRS, CDR2 YFSETQ. The CDR3 nucleotides read TGCGCCAGCAGCCCGGGAGGAGGGGTTACGCAGTATTTT. Amino acid sequence: CASSPGGGVTQYF.

The genes are TRBV5-1 and TRBJ2-7; 9 bases fit TRBD1. In germline, CDR1 is SGHRS, CDR2 YFSETQ. CDR3 length: 15 amino acids. Trimming removed 0 bases from V and 5 bases from J; junction bases left unmatched: 6. The DNA for the CDR3 is TGCGCCAGCAGCTTGGCCTCGACAGGGGGAGACGAGCAGTACTTC. It encodes CASSLASTGGDEQYF.

V is TRBV11-3 and J is TRBJ2-1; 11 nucleotides match TRBD2. This CDR3 spans 14 amino acids. Losses at the gene ends were 5 bases for V and 4 bases for J; bases not matched to a gene: 1. Germline V CDR1 and CDR2: SGHNT, YENEEA. The CDR3: CASSIAGGYNEQFF. As DNA, the CDR3 is TGTGCCAGCAGCATAGCGGGAGGGTACAATGAGCAGTTCTTC. The full variable domain, rest sourced from reference TRBV11-3 and TRBJ2-1, is EAGVVQSPRYKIIEKKQPVAFWCNPISGHNTLYWYLQNLGQGPELLIRYENEEAVDDSQLPKDRFSAERLKGVDSTLKIQPAELGDSAVYLCASSIAGGYNEQFFGPGTRLTVL.

J is TRBJ2-1 and V is TRBV2; TRBD1 agrees at 7 bases. Trimming removed 4 bases from V and 7 bases from J; junction bases left unmatched: 13. Per the germline V gene, CDR1 is SNHLY and CDR2 is FYNNEI. The CDR3 loop spans 16 amino acids. This CDR3 is CASSVGAGGKQNEQFF. CDR3 nucleotide sequence: TGTGCCAGCAGTGTTGGGGCAGGGGGAAAACAGAATGAGCAGTTCTTC.

The chain links TRBV5-6 to TRBJ2-1; no clear D gene. V was pared by 4 bases and J by 4 bases, with 3 bases between. Germline V lookup: CDR1 SGHDT, CDR2 YYEEEE. CDR3 size: 11 residues. The CDR3 reads CASSDYNEQFF. In DNA form, the CDR3 reads TGTGCCAGCAGCGATTACAATGAGCAGTTCTTC.

This rearrangement joins TRBV19 to TRBJ1-5; D might be TRBD1 (5 bases). Trimming stripped 4 bases from V and 0 bases from J, with 10 bases between. This CDR3 has 15 residues. Germline loops: CDR1 LNHDA, CDR2 SQIVND (reference sequence). The CDR3 sequence is CASSRGRSSNQPQHF. CDR3 nucleotides: TGTGCCAGTAGTAGGGGCAGGAGTAGCAATCAGCCCCAGCATTTT.

This clone was seen a few times. The V and J genes are TRBV2 and TRBJ2-5, with 7 bases that match TRBD1. V was clipped by 3 bases and J by 0 bases; unmatched bases: 10. This CDR3 contains 17 residues. CDR1 SNHLY and CDR2 FYNNEI come from the germline V gene. The CDR3 protein is CASSEGLEQGYQETQYF. The CDR3 nucleotides are TGTGCCAGCAGTGAGGGCTTGGAACAGGGGTACCAAGAGACCCAGTACTTC.

This clone was detected only once. V usage is TRBV6-5 and J usage is TRBJ1-1; the match to TRBD1 covers 7 bases. The CDR3 loop spans 12 amino acids. The J segment lost 5 bases and the V segment lost 5 bases, leaving 2 bases of the junction unmatched. Germline V CDR1 and CDR2: MNHEY, SVGAGI. CDR3 protein: CASSRQGTEAFF. In DNA form, the CDR3 reads TGTGCCAGCAGTCGACAGGGAACTGAAGCTTTCTTT.

The gene calls are TRBV23-1 and TRBJ1-4; D unresolved. TRBV23-1 is assigned to the ORF class and has an uncertain function. The CDR3 has 14 residues. V was clipped by 4 bases and J by 6 bases, with 12 bases between them. The CDR3 DNA reads as TGCGCCAGCAGTCCACGCCCCGGGGATGAAAAACTGTTTTTT. This translates into CASSPRPGDEKLFF.

This sequence joins TRBV7-8 and TRBJ2-5; possible D gene TRBD2, 5 bases. Trimming shortened V by 5 bases and J by 5 bases, and 24 bases separated the two germline ends. The CDR3 has 17 residues. Germline CDR1 and CDR2: SGHVS and FQNEAQ. The CDR3: CASSARVGLALGETQYF. CDR3 sequence (DNA): TGTGCCAGCAGCGCTAGGGTGGGCCTAGCCCTTGGGGAGACCCAGTACTTC.

The V call is TRBV2, the J call TRBJ1-4, with TRBD1 matching 7 bases. The length of the CDR3 is 16 residues. Germline CDR1 is SNHLY and CDR2 is FYNNEI. Trimming cost V 4 bases and J 0 bases; bases outside gene matches: 5. Here the CDR3 reads CASSAPTGTTNEKLFF. The CDR3 nucleotides read TGTGCCAGCAGTGCGCCGACAGGGACAACTAATGAAAAACTGTTTTTT.

The V and J genes are TRBV4-1 and TRBJ2-1; 9 bases are a match to TRBD1. The CDR3 contains 14 residues. The V and J ends lost 4 bases and 6 bases, in that order; junction bases with no gene match: 4. Looked up from germline, CDR1 is MGHRA and CDR2 is YSYEKL. CDR3 sequence: CASSRGDRVNEQFF. The CDR3 nucleotides read TGCGCCAGCAGCCGAGGGGACAGGGTCAATGAGCAGTTCTTC.

The V gene is TRBV14, the J gene TRBJ1-2; D gene uncertain. The CDR3 consists of 13 residues. Germline values: CDR1 SGHDN, CDR2 FVKESK. V lost 1 base to trimming and J lost 5 bases, with 8 bases between them. In nucleotides, the CDR3 is TGTGCCAGCAGCCAAGTGCGGTCATATGGCTACACCTTC. Its translation is CASSQVRSYGYTF.

This clone was detected a few times. The rearrangement joins TRBV30 to TRBJ1-1, with D uncertain. Germline-derived CDR1 and CDR2 are GTSNPN and SVGIG (reference sequence). The CDR3 spans 16 residues. The germline V and J ends were trimmed by 4 bases and 0 bases, with 18 bases remaining between them. CDR3 amino acids: CAWTELLRPMNTEAFF. The CDR3 DNA sequence: TGTGCCTGGACTGAATTATTACGACCTATGAACACTGAAGCTTTCTTT.

V is TRBV11-2 and J is TRBJ1-1; no reliable D call. Looked up from germline, CDR1 is SGHAT and CDR2 is FQNNGV. CDR3 length equals 17 residues. V lost 1 base and J 0 bases, leaving 15 bases between the germline ends. The CDR3 DNA sequence: TGTGCCAGCAGCTTAGGAATCAGGACGAGAATGAACACTGAAGCTTTCTTT. This sequence encodes CASSLGIRTRMNTEAFF. The whole variable domain, remainder taken from reference TRBV11-2 and TRBJ1-1, is EAGVAQSPRYKIIEKRQSVAFWCNPISGHATLYWYQQILGQGPKLLIQFQNNGVVDDSQLPKDRFSAERLKGVDSTLKIQPAKLEDSAVYLCASSLGIRTRMNTEAFFGQGTRLTVV.

CDR3 in amino acids: CASSPIPRASSNYGYTF. Here the CDR3 DNA reads TGTGCCAGCAGTCCCATACCTCGGGCTTCGTCGAACTATGGCTACACCTTC. This rearrangement joins TRBV27 to TRBJ1-2, with D unresolved. Germline V gives CDR1 MNHEY, CDR2 SMNVEV (reference sequence). The V gene lost 5 bases and the J gene lost 2 bases, with 21 bases spanning the gap. This CDR3 is 17 amino acids long.